This section outlines one T cell receptor beta chain sequence together with its context. This clonotype is a singleton in its sample. What antigen it recognizes has not been identified. Base qualities are missing; no much larger clone stands one base away. A lone read is weak support. Interpreted using the paper, the time point label stands for: persistent/refractory GD, antithyroid drugs over 5 years with positive TRAb. For both TCR sequencing and RNA sequencing, RNA was extracted from PBMCs using TRIzol. The diagnosis of Graves' disease was made according to American Thyroid Association guidelines. Recruitment of patients was carried out at an endocrinology department in Xi'an, China. Each patient gave about 9.1 milliliters of peripheral blood, collected in an EDTA anticoagulant tube. Ficoll Paque Plus density gradient separation was used to isolate PBMCs, and no further T cell sorting was done. An Agilent 2100 Bioanalyzer and agarose gel were used to assess RNA quality, and a NanoDrop 2000 was used to measure RNA concentration.

The data derive from a study of regulatory T cells in long-lasting Graves disease (dated by TCRdb to the early 2020s). Looking at the study overall: Persistent Graves' disease meant more than 5 years of antithyroid drug treatment with TSH receptor autoantibodies that stayed positive. Persistent Graves' disease patients were compared with newly diagnosed Graves' disease patients by peripheral blood TCR sequencing and RNA sequencing. The study took place in China and was registered as a clinical trial. A total of about 35 samples underwent TCR sequencing, from roughly 13 patients with persistent Graves' disease and 20 or so patients with newly diagnosed Graves' disease. Persistent Graves' disease patients in the clinical cohort had taken antithyroid drugs for roughly ten years on average. Results and caveats for the whole study, not just this receptor: Sequencing and analysis were restricted to the TCR beta chain. More public clonotypes were shared among persistent patients (around 2,600) than among newly diagnosed patients (over 900). Preferential use of TRBV28, TRBJ1-2 and TRBJ2-5 was observed in persistent disease, whereas TRBV20-1 and TRBJ2-1 were favored in newly diagnosed disease. Persistent Graves' disease patients showed lower TCR Shannon entropy and fewer highly expanded clones than newly diagnosed patients, suggesting clonal expansion. Because the primary lesion, thyroid tissue, could not be accessed, the study looked at peripheral blood alone. The authors noted that the small sample size was a limitation that may lower accuracy.

Library construction relied on multiplex PCR. The data were produced on an Illumina HiSeq 4000. CDR3 regions were amplified by Arm-PCR with iRepertoire HTBI primers to construct TCR beta libraries. PCR products were gel purified before sequencing. Concerning the study's data processing: Across samples, 60 to 80 TRBV and 13 to 15 TRBJ segments were identified and used for gene usage analysis of CDR3 amino acid clonotypes. COPE and FqMerger were used to merge filtered high-quality paired reads into contigs. BLAST was used to align contigs to IMGT TRBV, TRBD and TRBJ reference genes, with CDR3 defined following IMGT. Highly expanded clones were defined as clonotypes with a frequency above 0.1%. Shannon entropy served as the measure of repertoire diversity, while the Gini coefficient captured V-J evenness. Clonotypes shared by more than one individual were considered public. TCRdb reprocessing: public reads trimmed at Q25 with fastp, clones called with MiXCR, in-frame beta chains kept. Rows with a matching CDR3 protein are joined into one entry that keeps the most common DNA and genes. The V and J calls were determined by TCRdb, not by the authors. The sample contains a few hundred thousand distinct CDR3 sequences, approximately 25% of them found a single time. 25% to 30% of the sample goes to the ten largest clones.

V is pared back by 10 bases and J by 9 bases, with 19 bases lying between the germline termini. Reading the germline V gene gives CDR1 SNHLY and CDR2 FYNNEI. The CDR3 sequence holds 13 residues, the cysteine and phenylalanine included. Of the read, only the CDR3 DNA is kept; its 39 bases are in frame from base 1. Sequences were derived from peripheral blood mononuclear cells (PBMCs), sampled when the disease was refractory, from a patient treated with antithyroid drugs. The TCR originated in a woman aged 40-49 years with Graves disease. Donor details come from another sample of the same person, matched by shared clones. Here the chain combines TRBV2 and TRBJ2-1; perhaps TRBD2 is the D gene, with 5 bases matching. The CDR3 region has the sequence CATRGFRRSEQFF. Read as DNA, the sequence is TGTGCCACCCGGGGATTCCGAAGAAGTGAGCAGTTCTTC.